Presented here are 15 T cell receptor beta chains from one specimen sequenced in a study of shared clonotypes between healthy human individuals (dated by TCRdb to about 2020). The library was generated by the immunoSEQ multiplex PCR assay. TCRdb retrieved this table from immuneACCESS and kept in-frame rearrangements only. Not all clones are present; in checked studies, unresolved V genes account for under half, and no reason is known for the remainder. The table for this sample lists about 2.4 million clones; more than 90% of them were counted only once. Jointly, the top ten make up over 0.12% of the sample. Sequencing used naive CD4+ T cells sorted from blood. Interpreted using the paper, the cell subset or site label stands for: CD45RA+ positively selected. These receptors all come from a man aged 18 to 29 in good health.

This clone was detected only a few times. V and J are TRBV30 and TRBJ1-1, with no clear D. The CDR3 spans 12 residues. Trimming cost V 8 bases and J 4 bases, with 14 bases left between them. CDR1 GTSNPN and CDR2 SVGIG come from the germline V gene (reference sequence). CDR3: CAGSRESTEAFF. The CDR3 DNA sequence: TGTGCCGGATCTAGGGAGAGCACTGAAGCTTTCTTT.

This clone showed up just a few times. Additional DNA sequences in this sample encode the identical CDR3. The chain recombines TRBV20-1 with TRBJ2-5; D ambiguous. The CDR3 extends over 10 amino acids. Trimming removed 2 bases at V and 4 bases at J, with 2 bases between. Germline CDR1 DFQATT, CDR2 SNEGSKA (reference sequence). CDR3 bases: TGCAGTGCTAGAAGAGAGACCCAGTACTTC. Translation gives CSARRETQYF.

This clone was recorded only once. The same CDR3 arises from other DNA sequences in this sample as well. The V gene is TRBV2, the J gene TRBJ1-1; unclear D gene. The CDR3 spans 13 residues. V lost 4 bases, J lost 2 bases, and 8 bases lay in between. Germline-derived CDR1 and CDR2 are SNHLY and FYNNEI. This CDR3 reads CASSVWENTEAFF. For the CDR3, the DNA is TGTGCCAGCAGTGTCTGGGAAAACACTGAAGCTTTCTTT.

The J gene is TRBJ2-5, the V gene TRBV27; no firm D call. V lost 4 bases and J lost 0, with 15 bases in between. The CDR3 length is 16 residues. CDR1 and CDR2 (germline): MNHEY, SMNVEV (reference sequence). The CDR3 bases are TGTGCCAGCAGTTCCCATCGACGGATCAACCAAGAGACCCAGTACTTC. This codes for CASSSHRRINQETQYF.

The chain recombines TRBV19 with TRBJ2-5, with D perhaps TRBD2 (5 bases). The ends were cut back, 6 bases at V and 5 bases at J, with 13 bases in the middle. In germline, CDR1 is LNHDA, CDR2 SQIVND (reference sequence). The CDR3 loop spans 13 amino acids. Here the CDR3 reads CASSRVRRETQYF. Here the CDR3 DNA reads TGTGCCAGTAGCCGGGTGAGGAGGGAGACCCAGTACTTC. The whole variable domain, filled in from reference TRBV19 and TRBJ2-5, reads DGGITQSPKYLFRKEGQNVTLSCEQNLNHDAMYWYRQDPGQGLRLIYYSQIVNDFQKGDIAEGYSVSREKKESFPLTVTSAQKNPTAFYLCASSRVRRETQYFGPGTRLLVL.

In its sample, this clone was seen a few times. Here the CDR3 reads CASTGLGGNTIYF. The CDR3 DNA is TGTGCCAGCACAGGGCTTGGTGGAAACACCATATATTTT. V usage is TRBV2 and J usage is TRBJ1-3; D may be TRBD1 (5 bases). In germline, CDR1 is SNHLY, CDR2 FYNNEI. CDR3 length: 13 residues. Trimming removed 7 bases from V and 3 bases from J, with 10 bases in between.

This chain links TRBV11-2 with TRBJ2-7; D remains unclear. Per germline, CDR1 SGHAT and CDR2 FQNNGV. The CDR3 contains 12 residues. V dropped 3 bases and J dropped 3 bases, with 6 bases sitting between them. CDR3 DNA sequence: TGTGCCAGCAGCTTCTTGAGCTACGAGCAGTACTTC. It translates to CASSFLSYEQYF.

This chain connects TRBV23-1 to TRBJ2-1; 9 nucleotides agree with TRBD2. TRBV23-1 is noted as an ORF with a role that remains uncertain. The CDR3 covers 16 residues. The V segment lost 0 bases and the J segment 5 bases; nucleotides outside the gene matches: 5. The CDR3 sequence: CASSQSSGRLHNEQFF. CDR3 sequence (DNA): TGCGCCAGCAGTCAATCAAGCGGGAGGCTCCACAATGAGCAGTTCTTC.

As concerns this clone: The junction does not match germline at one end; this may be a read error. The gene calls are TRBV6-5 and TRBJ2-1, with 7 nucleotides matching TRBD2. The CDR3 totals 12 residues. Germline values: CDR1 MNHEY, CDR2 SVGAGI. CDR3 sequence: CASSLPGLDSLF. In DNA form, the CDR3 reads TGTGCCAGCAGTTTGCCCGGACTAGATTCTCTCTTC.

V is TRBV12-5 and J is TRBJ2-7, with D tentatively TRBD1 (5 bases). The CDR3 is 13 residues long. The V and J ends lost 3 bases and 2 bases respectively, with 8 bases between them. Germline CDR1 reads LGHNT; CDR2 reads FRNRAP. The CDR3, as DNA: TGTGCTAGTGGTTTTGGGGCTCCCTACGAGCAGTACTTC. It is translated as CASGFGAPYEQYF.

This rearrangement joins TRBV19 to TRBJ2-7, with 11 bases identical to TRBD2. The V and J ends lost 5 bases and 3 bases, in that order; junction bases with no gene match: 6. The CDR3 contains 15 residues. CDR1 and CDR2 from the germline V gene are LNHDA and SQIVND (reference sequence). CDR3: CASSPLAGGNYEQYF. CDR3 DNA: TGTGCCAGTAGTCCCCTAGCGGGGGGTAACTACGAGCAGTACTTC.

This clone was seen a few times. The rearrangement joins TRBV19 to TRBJ1-5; D may be TRBD1 (6 bases). The ends were cut back, 2 bases at V and 4 bases at J, with 12 bases in the middle. CDR1 and CDR2 from the germline V gene are LNHDA and SQIVND (reference sequence). This CDR3 spans 15 amino acids. This CDR3 is CASSILGTLNQPQHF. As DNA, the CDR3 is TGTGCCAGTAGTATATTGGGGACACTTAATCAGCCCCAGCATTTT.

The rearrangement links TRBV9 to TRBJ2-1; D perhaps matches TRBD2 (6 bases). Trimming removed 3 bases at V and 2 bases at J, with 12 bases between. This CDR3 is built from 15 residues. Germline V gene sequence: CDR1 SGDLS, CDR2 YYNGEE. The CDR3 DNA follows: TGTGCCAGCAGCGCTTCTGCGGGAACCTACAATGAGCAGTTCTTC. This gives the protein CASSASAGTYNEQFF.

The rearrangement joins TRBV19 to TRBJ1-4, with a tentative D call TRBD1 (5 bases). Per germline, CDR1 LNHDA and CDR2 SQIVND (reference sequence). CDR3 size: 14 residues. The ends were cut back, 4 bases at V and 2 bases at J, with 8 bases in the middle. CDR3 nucleotide sequence: TGTGCCAGTAGTACAGGGAGGACTAATGAAAAACTGTTTTTT. It codes for CASSTGRTNEKLFF.

Here the CDR3 reads CASSLGSGVNTEAFF. Here the CDR3 DNA reads TGCGCCAGCAGCTTGGGGTCAGGGGTGAACACTGAAGCTTTCTTT. The chain recombines TRBV5-1 with TRBJ1-1, with TRBD1 as a possible D gene (6 bases). The CDR3 sequence is 15 residues long. Germline CDR1 reads SGHRS; CDR2 reads YFSETQ. V was cut by 0 bases and J by 0 bases, with 9 bases left in between.